This T cell receptor (beta chain) was sequenced during a study of T-cell memory formation after mild COVID-19. General study findings and limits: Largely, contracting CD4+ clones fell within CM and EM, and contracting CD8+ clones within EMRA.

TCR alpha and TCR beta cDNA libraries carrying sample barcodes and UMIs came from 5'RACE with constant-segment primers. TCRdb called the 5' RACE reads again in MiXCR, with one record for every CDR3 protein. The sample lists around 250,000 distinct CDR3 sequences, 16% seen once, with 23% in the top ten. In its sample, this clonotype was seen a few times. The antigen remains unidentified. The receptor's source is a young man who had mild COVID-19 (a few samples of this study predate the infection). Cell type and time point are not known. Sequenced input: PBMCs or a T cell subset sorted from them (not recorded which).

CDR3 DNA sequence: TGTGCCAGCAGCCCCTATCCCAGGGGAACGGGCGATGAGCAGTTCTTC. It yields the protein CASSPYPRGTGDEQFF. This chain uses TRBV7-8 with TRBJ2-1, with D perhaps TRBD1 (6 bases). Germline CDR1 SGHVS, CDR2 FQNEAQ. The CDR3 contains 16 residues. The ends were cut back, 5 bases at V and 8 bases at J, with 22 bases in the middle. The full variable domain, rest sourced from reference TRBV7-8 and TRBJ2-1, is GAGVSQSPRYKVAKRGQDVALRCDPISGHVSLFWYQQALGQGPEFLTYFQNEAQLDKSGLPSDRFFAERPEGSVSTLKIQRTQQEDSAVYLCASSPYPRGTGDEQFFGPGTRLTVL.